This TCR beta chain was identified in a study of blood T cell repertoires in COVID-19. Between the trimmed V and J ends, which lost 4 bases and 4 bases, there was a span of 10 bases. CDR3 length equals 13 residues. From germline, CDR1 is SGHTA and CDR2 FQGNSA. The table came from immunoSEQ multiplex PCR; TCRdb's copy has only in-frame clones and leaves some out. The profile covers 200,000 to 250,000 clones, with nearly 85% appearing a single time and over 0.95% taken by the ten largest. Material for sequencing was peripheral blood. The chain combines TRBV7-2 with TRBJ1-2; D is perhaps TRBD1 (5 bases). This TCR came from a woman aged 25 to 39 with COVID-19, enrolled during active disease. DNA for the CDR3: TGTGCCAGCAGCTCCCGGGGGGGCTATGGCTACACCTTC. Encoded protein: CASSSRGGYGYTF.